Sequencing of this TCR beta chain was carried out in a study of blood T cell repertoires in COVID-19. Methods used by the authors: Quantification of nucleated cells was approximated via reference gene primer amplification. The method was immunoSEQ multiplex PCR; TCRdb's version includes in-frame clones alone and lacks a portion of them. V and J calls and clone size come straight from that table; D and trimming were deduced from the DNA. The sample lists approximately 200,000 clones, 83% seen once, with less than 7.5% in the top ten. The sequence came from a woman between 45 and 65 years old with acute or convalescent COVID-19. The sequenced material came from peripheral blood.

The CDR3 region is CAWNPGVSGNTIYF. The CDR3, as DNA: TGTGCCTGGAACCCCGGGGTCTCTGGAAACACCATATATTTT. The genes are TRBV30 and TRBJ1-3; D remains unclear. V was trimmed by 4 bases and J by 0 bases, leaving 10 bases between them. Germline V gene lookup returns CDR1 GTSNPN and CDR2 SVGIG (reference sequence). CDR3 length: 14 amino acids.